One sample yielded the 32 T cell receptor beta chains listed below, sequenced in a study of T cell repertoires in cytomegalovirus infection. For these receptors, no antigen is known. One entry per CDR3 protein, called by TCRdb with MiXCR from the reads. This sample yields some 500,000 distinct CDR3 sequences, of which almost 40% are seen a single time; about half belongs to the top ten. This sample comprised cultured PBMCs, obtained from culture after CMV antigen stimulation. Receptors originate from a human donor in good health (CMV status not recorded). Some clones in this sample may be carry-over from other donors' samples.

The rearrangement joins TRBV7-8 to TRBJ2-3, with a tentative D call TRBD2 (6 bases). CDR1 and CDR2 (germline): SGHVS, FQNEAQ. V lost 3 bases, J lost 4 bases, and 11 bases lay in between. There are 14 residues in the CDR3. CDR3 sequence reads: CASSFGGPADTQYF. The CDR3 DNA sequence: TGTGCCAGCAGCTTCGGGGGACCGGCAGATACGCAGTATTTT.

In its sample, this clonotype was seen a few times. The chain links TRBV20-1 to TRBJ2-1; no reliable D call. Germline V gene sequence: CDR1 DFQATT, CDR2 SNEGSKA (reference sequence). V lost 3 bases, J lost 7 bases, and 10 bases lay in between. There are 12 residues in the CDR3. CDR3 sequence reads: CSASLGRNEQFF. The CDR3 coding sequence is TGCAGTGCTAGCCTCGGAAGGAATGAGCAGTTCTTC.

This clonotype was found a few times. The chain links TRBV11-1 to TRBJ1-1, with a tentative D call TRBD1 (5 bases). This CDR3 contains 16 residues. The V gene lost 5 bases and the J gene lost 1 base, with 17 bases spanning the gap. In germline, CDR1 is SGHAT, CDR2 FQDESV (reference sequence). CDR3 sequence (DNA): TGTGCCAGCAGCCGCGGTTGGGGGGAAACGAACACTGAAGCTTTCTTT. This codes for CASSRGWGETNTEAFF.

This clonotype was observed at least ten times. The chain joins TRBV7-2 to TRBJ2-2; D is uncertain. Per germline, CDR1 SGHTA and CDR2 FQGNSA. V lost 5 bases, J lost 2 bases, and 9 bases lay in between. This CDR3 is 14 amino acids long. The CDR3 sequence is CASSRNTNTGELFF. CDR3 DNA sequence: TGTGCCAGCAGCAGAAATACCAACACCGGGGAGCTGTTTTTT.

The CDR3, as DNA: TGCAGTGCTAGATCCCCATCAGGGGTAGGCGAGCAGTACTTC. Its protein product is CSARSPSGVGEQYF. The rearrangement uses TRBV20-1 and TRBJ2-7; D perhaps matches TRBD1 (6 bases). V gave up 2 bases and J gave up 6 bases, with 17 bases separating them. Germline V gene lookup returns CDR1 DFQATT and CDR2 SNEGSKA (reference sequence). The CDR3 has 14 residues.

This clonotype was counted between two and nine times. CDR3 sequence: CASSSRLRRYTDTQYF. The CDR3 DNA sequence: TGTGCCAGCAGCTCCCGACTACGCCGCTACACAGATACGCAGTATTTT. The chain links TRBV7-6 to TRBJ2-3; D perhaps matches TRBD2 (5 bases). The CDR3 is 16 residues long. V dropped 4 bases and J dropped 2 bases, with 16 bases sitting between them. Germline V gene data show CDR1 as SGHVS and CDR2 as FNYEAQ.

The chain carries TRBV3-1 and TRBJ2-3; D is ambiguous. The length of the CDR3 is 15 residues. In germline, CDR1 is LGHDT, CDR2 YNNKEL (reference sequence). Trimming removed 1 base at V and 7 bases at J, with 15 bases between. CDR3 sequence: CASSQGAPTTYTQYF. CDR3 bases: TGTGCCAGCAGCCAAGGGGCCCCTACAACTTATACGCAGTATTTT.

The chain joins TRBV6-2 or TRBV6-3 to TRBJ1-1; D perhaps matches TRBD1 (6 bases). V was clipped by 2 bases and J by 4 bases, with 20 bases between them. The CDR3 consists of 17 residues. Germline lookup yields CDR1 MNHEY and CDR2 SVGEGT. CDR3 region: CASSYGGPGRGSTEAFF. CDR3 nucleotides: TGTGCCAGCAGTTACGGGGGGCCGGGGAGAGGGAGCACTGAAGCTTTCTTT.

CDR3 protein: CASSSEAGGNTEAFF. The CDR3 nucleotides are TGTGCCAGCTCCTCGGAGGCCGGGGGGAACACTGAAGCTTTCTTT. J is TRBJ1-1 and V is TRBV18; D may be TRBD1 (5 bases). CDR3 length: 15 residues. Trimming stripped 6 bases from V and 1 base from J, with 15 bases between. The V gene's germline CDR1 is KGHSH and CDR2 LQKENI. Full variable domain (outside the CDR3, taken from reference TRBV18 and TRBJ1-1): NAGVMQNPRHLVRRRGQEARLRCSPMKGHSHVYWYRQLPEEGLKFMVYLQKENIIDESGMPKERFSAEFPKEGPSILRIQQVVRGDSAAYFCASSSEAGGNTEAFFGQGTRLTVV.

This chain connects TRBV18 to TRBJ1-3; 7 bases match TRBD1. The V gene end was trimmed by 3 bases and the J gene end by 0 bases; junction bases not matched to a gene: 5. The CDR3 is made up of 16 amino acids. Per germline, CDR1 KGHSH and CDR2 LQKENI. CDR3 amino acids: CASSPDRWGSGNTIYF. Here the CDR3 DNA reads TGTGCCAGCTCACCGGACAGGTGGGGCTCTGGAAACACCATATATTTT.

This clonotype showed up just once. The chain joins TRBV10-3 to TRBJ2-1; 10 nucleotides match TRBD2. V gave up 3 bases and J gave up 7 bases; unmatched junction bases: 15. Germline CDR1 and CDR2: ENHRY and SYGVKD. CDR3 size: 18 residues. CDR3 DNA: TGTGCCATCAGTGAACCCCCCGCTAGCGGGAGAGTTGGGAATGAGCAGTTCTTC. Translating it yields CAISEPPASGRVGNEQFF.

The chain links TRBV5-4 to TRBJ1-1; tentatively, D is TRBD1 (5 bases). V was cut by 0 bases and J by 5 bases, with 11 bases left in between. The CDR3 has 14 amino acids. Per germline, CDR1 SGHNT and CDR2 YYREEE (reference sequence). The CDR3 DNA sequence: TGTGCCAGCAGCTTGGAGGCCTGGGGGACTGAAGCTTTCTTT. As protein: CASSLEAWGTEAFF.

This clonotype showed up just a few times. In DNA form, the CDR3 reads TGTGCCAGCAGTGAAGGTCGGGGAATTTACGAGCAGTACTTC. Protein product: CASSEGRGIYEQYF. The rearrangement links TRBV6-1 to TRBJ2-7; a weak D match, TRBD2 (5 bases). Germline values: CDR1 MNHNS, CDR2 SASEGT. V lost 1 base to trimming and J lost 4 bases, with 11 bases between them. CDR3 length equals 14 residues.

This chain's CDR3 is CAISDPGTDTQYF. DNA of the CDR3: TGTGCCATCAGTGATCCAGGCACAGATACGCAGTATTTT. The chain carries TRBV10-3 and TRBJ2-3; D is ambiguous. This CDR3 region has 13 residues. Trimming cost V 3 bases and J 1 base, with 5 bases left between them. Per the germline V gene, CDR1 is ENHRY and CDR2 is SYGVKD.

This clonotype has a count of ten or more. The chain carries TRBV7-2 and TRBJ1-3, with TRBD1 as a possible D gene (6 bases). V gave up 5 bases and J gave up 4 bases, with 18 bases separating them. Germline values: CDR1 SGHTA, CDR2 FQGNSA. This CDR3 contains 16 residues. CDR3 residues: CASSGRGGARGNTIYF. The CDR3 DNA sequence: TGTGCCAGCAGCGGCCGAGGGGGGGCGCGGGGAAACACCATATATTTT.

This clonotype occurred a few times. V and J are TRBV7-2 and TRBJ1-5; 7 bases line up with TRBD1. V was clipped by 5 bases and J by 5 bases; unmatched bases: 9. The CDR3 contains 15 residues. Looked up from germline, CDR1 is SGHTA and CDR2 is FQGNSA. The CDR3 loop is CASSPQQGSDQPQHF. The DNA for the CDR3 is TGTGCCAGCAGCCCGCAACAGGGGTCGGATCAGCCCCAGCATTTT.

The chain uses TRBV5-5 and TRBJ1-2, with D tentatively TRBD1 (5 bases). The CDR3 loop spans 15 amino acids. CDR1 is SGHKS and CDR2 is YYEKEE in the germline V gene (reference sequence). V was clipped by 3 bases and J by 5 bases, with 17 bases between them. This chain's CDR3 is CASSWALTEEYGYTF. CDR3 bases: TGTGCCAGCAGCTGGGCCCTGACAGAGGAGTATGGCTACACCTTC.

The sample holds one count of this clonotype. This chain joins TRBV20-1 and TRBJ2-3; the D is unclear. CDR1 and CDR2 from the germline V gene are DFQATT and SNEGSKA (reference sequence). The CDR3 consists of 13 residues. The V and J ends lost 6 bases and 5 bases respectively, with 15 bases between them. CDR3 sequence reads: CSAPGKERDTQYF. The CDR3 nucleotides read TGCAGTGCCCCCGGAAAGGAAAGAGATACGCAGTATTTT.

This clonotype came up a few times. V and J are TRBV7-9 and TRBJ2-3; TRBD2 matches 7 bases. Germline CDR1 is SEHNR and CDR2 is FQNEAQ (reference sequence). CDR3 length: 15 amino acids. V lost 2 bases and J lost 3; bases outside the gene matches: 5. The CDR3 reads CASSLSPGGTDTQYF. The CDR3 region has the DNA TGTGCCAGCAGCTTATCCCCGGGAGGTACAGATACGCAGTATTTT.

On this clonotype: The germline gene is not matched at one end of the junction; a read error may be the cause. The rearrangement uses TRBV6-1 and TRBJ2-4, with 7 bases that match TRBD1. Germline V gene sequence: CDR1 MNHNS, CDR2 SASEGT. The CDR3 has 14 amino acids. CDR3 amino acids: CSSRTGQNKNIQYF. The CDR3, as DNA: TGTTCCAGCAGGACGGGACAGAACAAAAACATTCAGTACTTC.

The V gene is TRBV6-6, the J gene TRBJ1-5; 11 positions agree with TRBD1. V gave up 7 bases and J gave up 5 bases; unmatched junction bases: 4. This CDR3 comprises 14 residues. The V gene's germline CDR1 is MNHNY and CDR2 SVGAGI (reference sequence). In nucleotides, the CDR3 is TGTGCCAGCACGCCGGGACAGGGGGATCAGCCCCAGCATTTT. Encoded protein: CASTPGQGDQPQHF.

The rearrangement uses TRBV4-2 and TRBJ1-6; D is uncertain. The CDR3 extends over 14 amino acids. Trimming pared 1 base from V and 14 bases from J, leaving 15 bases between. Germline lookup yields CDR1 LGHNA and CDR2 YNFKEQ. Written as DNA, the CDR3 is TGTGCCAGCAGCCAAGGCCTTGGCAGTCATGCCCTCCACTTT. Translating it yields CASSQGLGSHALHF.

The gene calls are TRBV7-6 and TRBJ2-1, with unresolved D. The ends were cut back, 2 bases at V and 7 bases at J, with 6 bases in the middle. The CDR3 sequence is 12 residues long. Per germline, CDR1 SGHVS and CDR2 FNYEAQ. The CDR3 here is CASSLMRNEQFF. DNA of the CDR3: TGTGCCAGCAGCTTAATGAGGAATGAGCAGTTCTTC. The full variable domain, completed using reference TRBV7-6 and TRBJ2-1, is GAGVSQSPRYKVTKRGQDVALRCDPISGHVSLYWYRQALGQGPEFLTYFNYEAQQDKSGLPNDRFSAERPEGSISTLTIQRTEQRDSAMYRCASSLMRNEQFFGPGTRLTVL.

A few counts support this clonotype. The chain uses TRBV7-8 and TRBJ2-2, with TRBD2 matching 11 bases. CDR3 length: 18 residues. The germline gives CDR1 SGHVS, CDR2 FQNEAQ. J lost 5 bases, V lost 3 bases, and 11 bases had no gene match. Here the CDR3 DNA reads TGTGCCAGCAGCTTTCAAAACTTTCGACTAGCGGGGACCGGGGAGCTGTTTTTT. This encodes CASSFQNFRLAGTGELFF.

This clonotype was seen a few times. One end of the junction is discordant with germline, which a read error may explain. The chain combines TRBV29-1 with TRBJ2-1; TRBD1 matches at 12 bases. This CDR3 contains 15 residues. The germline gives CDR1 SQVTM, CDR2 ANQGSEA. The CDR3 DNA sequence: TGCAGCGTTGGGGGGACAGGGGGCTCCTACGATGAGCAGTTCTTC. This codes for CSVGGTGGSYDEQFF.

The chain employs TRBV7-6 and TRBJ2-5; D perhaps matches TRBD2 (5 bases). V dropped 0 bases and J dropped 2 bases, with 13 bases sitting between them. CDR3 length: 16 amino acids. Germline V gives CDR1 SGHVS, CDR2 FNYEAQ. The CDR3 DNA is TGTGCCAGCAGCTTAGCGAGGGCGGGCGGACAAGAGACCCAGTACTTC. It encodes CASSLARAGGQETQYF. The full variable domain, its missing parts supplied by reference TRBV7-6 and TRBJ2-5, is GAGVSQSPRYKVTKRGQDVALRCDPISGHVSLYWYRQALGQGPEFLTYFNYEAQQDKSGLPNDRFSAERPEGSISTLTIQRTEQRDSAMYRCASSLARAGGQETQYFGPGTRLLVL.

This chain uses TRBV19 with TRBJ1-4, with 7 bases fitting TRBD1. This CDR3 has 14 amino acids. The germline V gene encodes CDR1 LNHDA and CDR2 SQIVND (reference sequence). The V and J ends lost 11 bases and 7 bases, in that order; junction bases with no gene match: 13. Here the CDR3 DNA reads TGTGCCTCCGAGGCCCCAGGGGGGGGTGAAAAACTGTTTTTT. This gives the protein CASEAPGGGEKLFF.

The J gene is TRBJ2-6, the V gene TRBV2; D may correspond to TRBD1 or TRBD2 (5 bases each). The germline V and J ends were trimmed by 8 bases and 0 bases, with 8 bases remaining between them. The V gene's germline CDR1 is SNHLY and CDR2 FYNNEI. There are 14 residues in the CDR3. CDR3 sequence (DNA): TGTGCCAGCTTGGGGGTCTCTGGGGCCAACGTCCTGACTTTC. Protein: CASLGVSGANVLTF.

This clonotype was observed at least ten times. The chain couples TRBV7-2 to TRBJ2-7; D call uncertain. V lost 0 bases to trimming and J lost 7 bases, with 10 bases between them. Germline CDR1 and CDR2: SGHTA and FQGNSA. The CDR3 runs 13 residues. The CDR3 protein is CASSLAIAREQYF. Written as DNA, the CDR3 is TGTGCCAGCAGCTTAGCAATCGCGCGGGAGCAGTACTTC.

The chain carries TRBV4-3 and TRBJ1-2; D unclear. CDR3 length equals 16 residues. Germline V gene data show CDR1 as LGHNA and CDR2 as YSLEER. V was cut by 1 base and J by 2 bases, with 14 bases left in between. The CDR3 DNA reads TGCGCCAGCAGCCAAGGAGGCGTCACCTTCAACTATGGCTACACCTTC. Translated, it gives CASSQGGVTFNYGYTF.

This clonotype showed up many times. This chain joins TRBV7-6 and TRBJ2-7, with D maybe TRBD2 (6 bases). Germline CDR1 reads SGHVS; CDR2 reads FNYEAQ. The CDR3 runs to 14 residues. The germline V and J ends were trimmed by 4 bases and 1 base, with 11 bases remaining between them. Here the CDR3 DNA reads TGTGCCAGCAGCTCTGCTCGGGGGTCCTACGAGCAGTACTTC. Protein sequence: CASSSARGSYEQYF. The full variable domain, completed using reference TRBV7-6 and TRBJ2-7, is GAGVSQSPRYKVTKRGQDVALRCDPISGHVSLYWYRQALGQGPEFLTYFNYEAQQDKSGLPNDRFSAERPEGSISTLTIQRTEQRDSAMYRCASSSARGSYEQYFGPGTRLTVT.

The V call is TRBV12-3 or TRBV12-4, the J call TRBJ2-6, with D unclear. The CDR3 is 16 residues long. V gave up 6 bases and J gave up 0 bases, with 12 bases separating them. Written as DNA, the CDR3 is TGTGCCAGCAGAACAAATACAGCCTCTGGGGCCAACGTCCTGACTTTC. Its translation: CASRTNTASGANVLTF.